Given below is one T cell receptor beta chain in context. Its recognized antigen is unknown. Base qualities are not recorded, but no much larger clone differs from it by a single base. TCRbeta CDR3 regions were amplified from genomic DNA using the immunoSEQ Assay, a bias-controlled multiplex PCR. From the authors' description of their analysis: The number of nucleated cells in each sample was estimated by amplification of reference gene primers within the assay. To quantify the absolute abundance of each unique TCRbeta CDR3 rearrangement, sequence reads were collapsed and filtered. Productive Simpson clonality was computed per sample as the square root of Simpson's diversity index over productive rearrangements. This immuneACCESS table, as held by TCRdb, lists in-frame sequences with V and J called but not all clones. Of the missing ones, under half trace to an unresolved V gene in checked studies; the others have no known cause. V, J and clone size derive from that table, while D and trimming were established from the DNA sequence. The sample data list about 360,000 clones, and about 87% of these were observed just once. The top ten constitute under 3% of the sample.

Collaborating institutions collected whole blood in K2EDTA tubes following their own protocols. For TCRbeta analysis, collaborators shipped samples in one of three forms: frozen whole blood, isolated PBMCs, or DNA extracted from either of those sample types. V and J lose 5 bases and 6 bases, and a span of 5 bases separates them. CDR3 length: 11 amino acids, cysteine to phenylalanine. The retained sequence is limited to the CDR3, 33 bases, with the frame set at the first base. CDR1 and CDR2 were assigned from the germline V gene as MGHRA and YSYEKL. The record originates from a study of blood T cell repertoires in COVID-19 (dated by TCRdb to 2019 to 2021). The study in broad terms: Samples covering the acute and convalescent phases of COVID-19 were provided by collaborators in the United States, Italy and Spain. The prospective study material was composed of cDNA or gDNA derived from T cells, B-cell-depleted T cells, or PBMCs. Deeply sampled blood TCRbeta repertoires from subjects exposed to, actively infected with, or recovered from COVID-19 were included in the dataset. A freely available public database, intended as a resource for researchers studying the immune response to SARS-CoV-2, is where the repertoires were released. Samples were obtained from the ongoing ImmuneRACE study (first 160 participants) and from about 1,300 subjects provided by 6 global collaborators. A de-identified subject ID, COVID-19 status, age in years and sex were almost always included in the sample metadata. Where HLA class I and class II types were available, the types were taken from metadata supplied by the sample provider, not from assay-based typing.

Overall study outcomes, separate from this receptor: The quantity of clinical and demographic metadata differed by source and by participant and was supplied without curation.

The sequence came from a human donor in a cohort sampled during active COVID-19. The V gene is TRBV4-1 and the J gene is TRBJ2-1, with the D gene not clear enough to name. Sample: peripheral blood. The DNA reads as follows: TGCGCCAGCAGCGTCGGCAATGAGCAGTTCTTC. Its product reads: CASSVGNEQFF.